Each of the 19 T cell receptor beta chains below was sequenced from the same sample in a study of shared T cell receptors in the human thymus. Only in-frame clones appear in the TCRdb table, and some are missing; sequencing was by immunoSEQ multiplex PCR. Here the sample spans about 610,000 clones, around nine tenths being singletons. These data were also reused for a study on human thymus T cells.

Sample: thymocytes. Source of these receptors: a boy younger than two with a congenital heart defect.

The CDR3 coding sequence is TGTGCCTGGAGTGTCGGCACTAGCGGTTACAATGAGCAGTTCTTC. Translation gives CAWSVGTSGYNEQFF. The chain employs TRBV30 and TRBJ2-1; 8 nucleotides agree with TRBD2. The CDR3 covers 15 residues. V shed 0 bases, J shed 4 bases, and the junction held 5 bases outside the gene matches. Germline-derived CDR1 and CDR2 are GTSNPN and SVGIG (reference sequence).

The chain carries TRBV7-9 and TRBJ2-3; weak D call: TRBD2 (6 bases). The germline gives CDR1 SEHNR, CDR2 FQNEAQ (reference sequence). Trimming left V 5 bases short and J 4 bases short, with 13 bases between. CDR3 length equals 14 residues. The CDR3 nucleotides are TGTGCCAGCAGCGTTGAGCGGGCTTCAGATACGCAGTATTTT. Its protein is CASSVERASDTQYF.

The V gene is TRBV19, the J gene TRBJ2-2, with TRBD1 matching 8 bases. CDR3 size: 20 residues. The V gene's germline CDR1 is LNHDA and CDR2 SQIVND (reference sequence). Unmatched junction bases numbered 14, after V lost 0 bases and J lost 2 bases. The CDR3 protein is CASSIDRRQGARSNTGELFF. CDR3 DNA sequence: TGTGCCAGTAGTATAGACAGGAGGCAGGGGGCCCGAAGTAACACCGGGGAGCTGTTTTTT.

The chain links TRBV5-1 to TRBJ2-1, with TRBD1 matching 9 bases. Trimming cost V 4 bases and J 8 bases; bases outside gene matches: 7. The CDR3 contains 14 residues. The V gene's germline CDR1 is SGHRS and CDR2 YFSETQ. The CDR3 DNA sequence: TGCGCCAGCAGCGCCGACAGGGGGGACGATGAGCAGTTCTTC. The encoded protein is CASSADRGDDEQFF.

The CDR3 is CASRQRANVLTF. For the CDR3, the DNA is TGTGCCAGCAGACAGAGGGCCAACGTCCTGACTTTC. The chain employs TRBV6-1 and TRBJ2-6; D is unresolved. Trimming left V 6 bases short and J 5 bases short, with 5 bases between. Germline values: CDR1 MNHNS, CDR2 SASEGT. The CDR3 runs 12 residues.

As for this clone: Other nucleotide sequences from this sample produce the same CDR3. The chain joins TRBV18 to TRBJ1-5; D is undetermined. The V gene lost 3 bases and the J gene lost 0 bases, with 6 bases spanning the gap. CDR3 length equals 14 residues. Germline V lookup: CDR1 KGHSH, CDR2 LQKENI. CDR3 amino acids: CASSPGGSNQPQHF. The CDR3 DNA follows: TGTGCCAGCTCACCTGGAGGTAGCAATCAGCCCCAGCATTTT.

The V and J genes are TRBV9 and TRBJ2-7, with D possibly being TRBD1 (5 bases). The germline V gene has CDR1 SGDLS and CDR2 YYNGEE. Trimming cost V 4 bases and J 2 bases, with 13 bases left between them. The CDR3 contains 14 residues. The CDR3 bases are TGTGCCAGCAGCACCCGATGGGGCACCTACGAGCAGTACTTC. Translated: CASSTRWGTYEQYF.

The table lists this clone with a count of one. CDR3 sequence reads: CASSQEGGFGVRRGDTIYF. Here the CDR3 DNA reads TGCGCCAGCAGCCAAGAAGGAGGGTTCGGGGTTCGCCGAGGAGACACCATATATTTT. V and J are TRBV4-1 and TRBJ1-3; D unresolved. Germline V gene lookup returns CDR1 MGHRA and CDR2 YSYEKL. Trimming took off 0 bases at V and 8 bases at J, with 26 bases between the two ends. There are 19 residues in the CDR3.

The chain recombines TRBV5-1 with TRBJ2-7, with unresolved D. CDR3 size: 13 residues. The germline V gene has CDR1 SGHRS and CDR2 YFSETQ. The germline V and J ends were trimmed by 5 bases and 0 bases, with 9 bases remaining between them. The CDR3 region is CASRAGYSYEQYF. The CDR3, as DNA: TGCGCCAGCAGGGCAGGTTACTCCTACGAGCAGTACTTC.

The chain is built from TRBV4-3 and TRBJ1-5; D is perhaps TRBD1 (6 bases). V was trimmed by 0 bases and J by 0 bases, leaving 15 bases between them. Looked up from germline, CDR1 is LGHNA and CDR2 is YSLEER. This CDR3 spans 18 amino acids. CDR3 in amino acids: CASSQEGYREGSNQPQHF. The CDR3 bases are TGCGCCAGCAGCCAAGAAGGATACAGGGAGGGTAGCAATCAGCCCCAGCATTTT.

CDR3 residues: CASSLLSLGQVDDNEQFF. The CDR3 nucleotides read TGTGCCAGCAGCTTACTTTCCCTTGGGCAGGTTGATGACAATGAGCAGTTCTTC. This chain links TRBV7-2 with TRBJ2-1, with D uncertain. The V gene's germline CDR1 is SGHTA and CDR2 FQGNSA. The CDR3 totals 18 residues. With 2 bases removed from V and 5 bases from J, the gap between germline ends came to 22 bases.

This chain uses TRBV30 with TRBJ1-6; D remains unclear. Germline-derived CDR1 and CDR2 are GTSNPN and SVGIG (reference sequence). There are 17 residues in the CDR3. Deletions cut 0 bases from V and 8 bases from J, with 20 bases between. CDR3 coding DNA: TGTGCCTGGAGTGTAGACCCCCGCCGGGGAAAGGATTCACCCCTCCACTTT. This encodes CAWSVDPRRGKDSPLHF.

This rearrangement joins TRBV6-5 to TRBJ2-7; 9 nucleotides agree with TRBD2. Germline assignment: CDR1 MNHEY and CDR2 SVGAGI. V gave up 6 bases and J gave up 3 bases; unmatched junction bases: 9. This CDR3 has 15 amino acids. Written as DNA, the CDR3 is TGTGCCAGCAGGGACTCGAGTAGCGGGAGCTACGAGCAGTACTTC. This codes for CASRDSSSGSYEQYF.

CDR3 loop: CASSSWVTGTNTEAFF. In nucleotides, the CDR3 is TGTGCCAGCAGCTCTTGGGTGACAGGGACGAACACTGAAGCTTTCTTT. The chain carries TRBV5-4 and TRBJ1-1; 7 bases map to TRBD1. Germline values: CDR1 SGHNT, CDR2 YYREEE (reference sequence). This CDR3 spans 16 amino acids. The ends lost 3 bases at V and 1 base at J; junction bases unmatched: 9.

The chain is built from TRBV5-4 and TRBJ2-2; D perhaps matches TRBD2 (6 bases). The V gene lost 5 bases and the J gene lost 3 bases, with 11 bases spanning the gap. Germline V gene sequence: CDR1 SGHNT, CDR2 YYREEE (reference sequence). CDR3 length equals 14 residues. CDR3 nucleotide sequence: TGTGCCAGCAGGTTGTCGGGGGACACCGGGGAGCTGTTTTTT. It is translated as CASRLSGDTGELFF.

The genes are TRBV13 and TRBJ1-3; perhaps TRBD1 as D (6 bases). The CDR3 covers 13 residues. The V end was cut by 7 bases, the J end by 6 bases, with 13 bases between. CDR1 and CDR2 from the germline V gene are PRHDT and FYEKMQ (reference sequence). DNA of the CDR3: TGTGCCAGCACCCACAGGGAATTAAACACCATATATTTT. Its translation is CASTHRELNTIYF.

V usage is TRBV15 and J usage is TRBJ2-4; 7 bases are shared with TRBD2. Unmatched junction bases numbered 18, after V lost 3 bases and J lost 4 bases. The CDR3 runs to 19 residues. CDR1 and CDR2 from the germline V gene are LNHNV and YYDKDF (reference sequence). The CDR3 here is CATSRDDVGSGPTKNIQYF. DNA for the CDR3: TGTGCCACCAGCAGGGATGACGTGGGTAGCGGGCCTACTAAAAACATTCAGTACTTC.

The gene calls are TRBV15 and TRBJ2-5, with TRBD1 matching over 9 bases. V lost 6 bases to trimming and J lost 3 bases; unmatched junction nucleotides: 14. Germline V gene sequence: CDR1 LNHNV, CDR2 YYDKDF (reference sequence). This CDR3 has 17 residues. The CDR3 sequence: CATRAPNPDRGEETQYF. CDR3 nucleotides: TGTGCCACCAGAGCCCCTAACCCCGACAGGGGGGAAGAGACCCAGTACTTC. Full variable domain (outside the CDR3, taken from reference TRBV15 and TRBJ2-5): DAMVIQNPRYQVTQFGKPVTLSCSQTLNHNVMYWYQQKSSQAPKLLFHYYDKDFNNEADTPDNFQSRRPNTSFCFLDIRSPGLGDTAMYLCATRAPNPDRGEETQYFGPGTRLLVL.

The J gene is TRBJ1-2, the V gene TRBV28; 8 nucleotides match TRBD1. The CDR3 covers 14 residues. CDR1 MDHEN and CDR2 SYDVKM come from the germline V gene. V shed 4 bases and J 6 bases; nucleotides not matched to a gene: 7. In DNA, the CDR3 is TGTGCCAGCAGTTACACCAGGGGGCCCAATGGCTACACCTTC. This codes for CASSYTRGPNGYTF.